This T cell receptor beta chain was recorded in a study of blood T cell repertoires in COVID-19. Whole-study context: Researchers got acute and convalescent COVID-19 samples from the United States, Italy and Spain. Sources were T cells, B-cell-depleted T cells, or PBMCs; the material itself was cDNA or gDNA.

Source study methods: Cell counts per sample came from amplifying reference gene primers. Sequenced by immunoSEQ multiplex PCR; TCRdb stores in-frame clones only, minus some. The V and J calls and clone size are taken from that table; D and trimming were inferred from the DNA. The sample holds roughly 99,000 clones, 60% to 85% seen once. Per germline, CDR1 MDHEN and CDR2 SYDVKM. The CDR3 is 12 amino acids. Germline trimming cut 5 bases from V and 10 bases from J; bases unmatched to any gene: 2. The material sequenced was peripheral blood. This receptor was taken from a woman aged 80 or older with active or convalescent COVID-19. This chain joins TRBV28 and TRBJ2-1; 10 bases are a match to TRBD2. This chain's CDR3 is CASSMGLAEQFF. The CDR3 region has the DNA TGTGCCAGCAGTATGGGACTAGCGGAGCAGTTCTTC.